The clone carrying this T cell receptor (beta chain) was detected many times. Its antigen is still unknown. A CD8+CD4-CCR7+CD45RA+ phenotype served as the sorting definition for naive CD8 T cells. The data originate from a study of molecular identifiers for immune sequencing clone quantification. Whole-study context: Five aliquots were made in replicates from the RNA of around 18,000 or 91,000 naive CD8 cells, and four were sequenced. Study-wide results and limits: Clones that had above 20 RNA copies took up over 98% of effector molecules but under 1% in naive cells. Because of identical TCR molecules sharing a barcode, sizes of highly expanded clones could be underestimated.

TCRdb re-called the PCR reads with MiXCR, one entry per CDR3 protein. The table includes approximately 20,000 distinct CDR3 sequences, about 21% detected once. This sequence originates from a human donor in good health. Some libraries in this study had Jurkat cell RNA spiked in. Material for sequencing was naive CD8+ T cells from blood, with Jurkat cell RNA spiked in. The subset here: FACS-sorted CD8+CD4-CCR7+CD45RA+ naive T cells.

The DNA of the CDR3 is TGTGCCAGCAGCTTACCCTCAAGGTCCGGGACAGGGATAGCCAAAAACATTCAGTACTTC. Its protein product is CASSLPSRSGTGIAKNIQYF. This rearrangement joins TRBV7-9 to TRBJ2-4; 9 positions agree with TRBD1. There are 20 residues in the CDR3. V was pared by 2 bases and J by 0 bases, with 14 bases of the junction left unmatched. CDR1 SEHNR and CDR2 FQNEAQ come from the germline V gene (reference sequence).